Listed below are T cell receptor beta chains from one sample, sequenced in a study of CD8+ T cells in alopecia areata. Here immunoSEQ multiplex PCR was the method, and the copy in TCRdb shows in-frame clones only, minus some. The table has approximately 130,000 clones, over 55% seen once; the top ten hold more than 5%. The sample here was CD4+ T cells sorted from blood, taken at week 4, from a patient treated with tofacitinib. These receptors were collected from a human donor with alopecia areata. CDR3s include the opening cysteine and the closing phenylalanine or tryptophan. A D gene is named only where the DNA matches it firmly. The size entry is marked missing in some rows and otherwise reads once, few, many or a size class.

J gene,D gene,clone size,V gene,CDR3 protein,CDR3 DNA
TRBJ2-3,-,-,TRBV4-1,CASSQRGAEGTDTQYF,TGCGCCAGCAGCCAACGGGGCGCCGAGGGCACAGATACGCAGTATTTT
TRBJ2-5,-,few,TRBV5-1,CASSLAFQETQYF,TGCGCCAGCAGCTTGGCTTTTCAAGAGACCCAGTACTTC
TRBJ2-4,TRBD1,few,TRBV29-1,CSVTTGGAKNIQYF,TGCAGCGTTACAACAGGGGGTGCCAAAAACATTCAGTACTTC
TRBJ1-2,TRBD1,few,TRBV18,CASSPASTGNYGYTF,TGTGCCAGCTCACCCGCTTCGACAGGGAACTATGGCTACACCTTC
TRBJ2-1,TRBD1,-,TRBV6-5,CASSRTRQGYNEQFF,TGTGCCAGCAGCCGCACCCGACAGGGTTACAATGAGCAGTTCTTC
TRBJ2-5,TRBD2,-,TRBV10-3,CAISEGTSGRETQYF,TGTGCCATCAGTGAGGGGACTAGCGGTCGGGAGACCCAGTACTTC
TRBJ2-5,TRBD2,few,TRBV29-1,CSVPIAGGTQETQYF,TGCAGCGTTCCCATAGCGGGAGGGACCCAAGAGACCCAGTACTTC
TRBJ2-5,TRBD2,-,TRBV7-3,CASSSGLAGGTQYF,TGTGCCAGCAGCTCGGGACTAGCGGGAGGGACCCAGTACTTC
TRBJ2-5,TRBD2,once,TRBV5-4,CASSQTSGGTQETQYF,TGTGCCAGCAGCCAGACTAGCGGGGGGACGCAAGAGACCCAGTACTTC
TRBJ2-5,-,-,TRBV29-1,CSAGGGSVTQETQYF,TGCAGCGCTGGGGGAGGTAGCGTTACCCAAGAGACCCAGTACTTC
TRBJ2-1,TRBD2,-,TRBV7-2,CASSLARGGNEQFF,TGTGCCAGCAGCTTAGCACGCGGGGGGAATGAGCAGTTCTTC
TRBJ2-7,-,-,TRBV27,CASSFTLGGGTYEQYF,TGTGCCAGCAGTTTTACCCTGGGGGGCGGGACCTACGAGCAGTACTTC